This TCR beta chain came from a study of regulatory T cells in long-lasting Graves disease. Sample time point: newly diagnosed GD, antithyroid drugs for less than 3 months. PBMC RNA was the source of the TCR library. On this clonotype: Its antigen is currently unknown.

Study observations and caveats: Those with persistent Graves' had less TCR diversity than newly diagnosed patients. Persistent patients had a count of shared public clonotypes (more than 2,500) that exceeded that of new patients (approximately 1,000).

Relying on iRepertoire HTBI primers and Arm-PCR of CDR3 regions, the team built TCR beta libraries. TCRdb re-analysed the multiplex PCR reads in MiXCR, keeping a single row per CDR3 protein. The sample has about 320,000 distinct CDR3 sequences; roughly 18% are singletons. The clonotype comes from a female donor with Graves disease. Sample: peripheral blood mononuclear cells (PBMCs), taken at new diagnosis, from a patient treated with antithyroid drugs.

This chain's CDR3 is CASSLLGTGDYEQYF. The CDR3 DNA is TGTGCCAGCAGCTTACTCGGGACAGGGGACTACGAGCAGTACTTC. This rearrangement joins TRBV7-2 to TRBJ2-7; TRBD1 matches 10 bases. CDR3 length equals 15 residues. Germline V gene sequence: CDR1 SGHTA, CDR2 FQGNSA. V was clipped by 2 bases and J by 3 bases; unmatched bases: 4.